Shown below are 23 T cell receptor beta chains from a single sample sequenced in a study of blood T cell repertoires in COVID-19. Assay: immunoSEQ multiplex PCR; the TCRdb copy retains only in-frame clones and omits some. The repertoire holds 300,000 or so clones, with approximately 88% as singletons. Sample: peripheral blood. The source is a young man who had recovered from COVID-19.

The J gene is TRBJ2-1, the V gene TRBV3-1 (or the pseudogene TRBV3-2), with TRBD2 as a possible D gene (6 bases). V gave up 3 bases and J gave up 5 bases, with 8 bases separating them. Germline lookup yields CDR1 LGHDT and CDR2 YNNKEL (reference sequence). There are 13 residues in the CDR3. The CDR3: CASSHGGNNEQFF. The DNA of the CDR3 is TGTGCCAGCAGCCACGGGGGAAACAATGAGCAGTTCTTC.

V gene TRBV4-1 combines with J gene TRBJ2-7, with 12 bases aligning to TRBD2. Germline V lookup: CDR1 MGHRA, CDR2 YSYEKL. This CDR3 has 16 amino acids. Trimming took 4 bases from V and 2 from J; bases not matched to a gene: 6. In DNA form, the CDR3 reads TGCGCCAGCAGCCGACTAGCGGGAGTAAGGGCCTACGAGCAGTACTTC. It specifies CASSRLAGVRAYEQYF.

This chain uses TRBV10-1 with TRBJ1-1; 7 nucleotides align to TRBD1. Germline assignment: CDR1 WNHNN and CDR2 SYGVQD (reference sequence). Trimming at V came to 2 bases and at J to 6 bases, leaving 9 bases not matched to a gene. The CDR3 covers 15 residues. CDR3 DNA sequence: TGCGCCAGCAGTGAGCGGGGCAGGGGGGAATCTGAAGCTTTCTTT. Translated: CASSERGRGESEAFF.

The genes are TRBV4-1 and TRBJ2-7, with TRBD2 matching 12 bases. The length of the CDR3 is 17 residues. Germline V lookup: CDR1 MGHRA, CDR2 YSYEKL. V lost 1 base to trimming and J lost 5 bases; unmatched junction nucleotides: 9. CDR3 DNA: TGCGCCAGCAGCCAAGTGGGCCTAGCGGGAGGGCACCACGAGCAGTACTTC. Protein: CASSQVGLAGGHHEQYF.

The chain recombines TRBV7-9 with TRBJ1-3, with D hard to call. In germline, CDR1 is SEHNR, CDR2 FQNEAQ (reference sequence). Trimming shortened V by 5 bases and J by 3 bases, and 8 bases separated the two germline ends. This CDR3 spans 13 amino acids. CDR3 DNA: TGTGCCAGCAGCCCCGGCGGTGGAAACACCATATATTTT. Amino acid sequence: CASSPGGGNTIYF.

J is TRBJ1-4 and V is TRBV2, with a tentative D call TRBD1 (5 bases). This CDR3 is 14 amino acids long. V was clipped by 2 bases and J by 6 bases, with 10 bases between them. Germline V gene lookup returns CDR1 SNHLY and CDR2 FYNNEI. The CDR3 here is CASSEFGADEKLFF. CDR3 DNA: TGTGCCAGCAGTGAATTTGGGGCAGATGAAAAACTGTTTTTT. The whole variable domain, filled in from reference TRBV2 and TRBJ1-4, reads EPEVTQTPSHQVTQMGQEVILRCVPISNHLYFYWYRQILGQKVEFLVSFYNNEISEKSEIFDDQFSVERPDGSNFTLKIRSTKLEDSAMYFCASSEFGADEKLFFGSGTQLSVL.

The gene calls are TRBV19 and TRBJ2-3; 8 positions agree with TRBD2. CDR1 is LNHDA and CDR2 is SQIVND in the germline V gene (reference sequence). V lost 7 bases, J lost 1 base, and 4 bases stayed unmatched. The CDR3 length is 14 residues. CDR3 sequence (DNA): TGTGCCAGTACAGTGCGGGGGGGCACAGATACGCAGTATTTT. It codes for CASTVRGGTDTQYF.

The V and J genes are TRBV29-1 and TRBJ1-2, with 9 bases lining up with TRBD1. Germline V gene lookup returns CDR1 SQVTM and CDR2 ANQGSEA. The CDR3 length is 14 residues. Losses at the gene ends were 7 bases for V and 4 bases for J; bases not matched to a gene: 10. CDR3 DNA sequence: TGCAGCGCTGGGGAGGGACAGGGCCGCTATGGCTACACCTTC. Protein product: CSAGEGQGRYGYTF.

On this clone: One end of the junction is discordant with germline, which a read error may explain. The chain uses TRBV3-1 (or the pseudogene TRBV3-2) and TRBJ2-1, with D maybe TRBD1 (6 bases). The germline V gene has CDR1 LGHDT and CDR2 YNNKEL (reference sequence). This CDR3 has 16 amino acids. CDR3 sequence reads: CASSQGPQGSFNEQFF. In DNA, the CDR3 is TGTGCCAGCAGCCAAGGCCCCCAGGGGTCCTTCAATGAGCAGTTCTTC.

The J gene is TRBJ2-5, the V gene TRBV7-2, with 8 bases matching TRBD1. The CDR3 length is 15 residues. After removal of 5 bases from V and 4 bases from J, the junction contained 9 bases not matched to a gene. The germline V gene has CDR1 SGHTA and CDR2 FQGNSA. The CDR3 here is CASSTAGGSGETQYF. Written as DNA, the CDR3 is TGTGCCAGCAGCACGGCAGGGGGCTCCGGAGAGACCCAGTACTTC.

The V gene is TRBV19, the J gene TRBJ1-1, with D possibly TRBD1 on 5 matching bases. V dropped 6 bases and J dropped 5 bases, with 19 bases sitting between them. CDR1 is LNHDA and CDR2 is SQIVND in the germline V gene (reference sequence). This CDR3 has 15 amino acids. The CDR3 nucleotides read TGTGCCAGTAGCCCTGGGGCAGGGATGGGGACTGAAGCTTTCTTT. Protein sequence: CASSPGAGMGTEAFF. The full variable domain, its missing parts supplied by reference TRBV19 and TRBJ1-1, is DGGITQSPKYLFRKEGQNVTLSCEQNLNHDAMYWYRQDPGQGLRLIYYSQIVNDFQKGDIAEGYSVSREKKESFPLTVTSAQKNPTAFYLCASSPGAGMGTEAFFGQGTRLTVV.

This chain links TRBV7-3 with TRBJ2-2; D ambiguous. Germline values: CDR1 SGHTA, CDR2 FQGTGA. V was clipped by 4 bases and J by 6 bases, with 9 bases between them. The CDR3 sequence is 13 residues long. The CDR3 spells CASSSGVPGELFF. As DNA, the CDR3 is TGTGCCAGCAGCTCCGGAGTTCCCGGGGAGCTGTTTTTT.

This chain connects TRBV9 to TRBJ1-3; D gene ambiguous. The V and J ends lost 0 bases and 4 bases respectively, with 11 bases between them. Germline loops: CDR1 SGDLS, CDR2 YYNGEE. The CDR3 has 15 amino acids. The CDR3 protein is CASSVDGGHGNTIYF. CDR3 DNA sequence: TGTGCCAGCAGCGTAGATGGTGGGCACGGAAACACCATATATTTT.

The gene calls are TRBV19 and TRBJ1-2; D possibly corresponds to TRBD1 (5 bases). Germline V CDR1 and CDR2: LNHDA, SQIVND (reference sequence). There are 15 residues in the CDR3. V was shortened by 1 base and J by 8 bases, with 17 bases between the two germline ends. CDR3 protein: CASSIAVSGGFGYTF. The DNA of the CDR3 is TGTGCCAGTAGTATAGCGGTTTCGGGGGGGTTCGGCTACACCTTC.

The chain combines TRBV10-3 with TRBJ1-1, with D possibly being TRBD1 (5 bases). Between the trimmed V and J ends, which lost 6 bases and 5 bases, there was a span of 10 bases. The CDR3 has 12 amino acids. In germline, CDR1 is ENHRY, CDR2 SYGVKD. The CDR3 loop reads CAISEGRTEAFF. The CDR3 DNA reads TGTGCCATCAGCGAGGGGAGAACTGAAGCTTTCTTT.

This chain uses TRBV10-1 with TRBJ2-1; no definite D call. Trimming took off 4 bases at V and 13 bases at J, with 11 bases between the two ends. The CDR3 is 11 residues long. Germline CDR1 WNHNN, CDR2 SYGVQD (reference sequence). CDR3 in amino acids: CASSATDRQFF. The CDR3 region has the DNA TGCGCCAGCAGTGCGACTGACCGACAGTTCTTC.

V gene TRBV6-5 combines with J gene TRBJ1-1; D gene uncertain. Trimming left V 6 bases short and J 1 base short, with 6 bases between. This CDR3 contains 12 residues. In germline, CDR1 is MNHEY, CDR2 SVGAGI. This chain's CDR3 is CASSQQNTEAFF. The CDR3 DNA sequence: TGTGCCAGCAGCCAACAGAACACTGAAGCTTTCTTT.

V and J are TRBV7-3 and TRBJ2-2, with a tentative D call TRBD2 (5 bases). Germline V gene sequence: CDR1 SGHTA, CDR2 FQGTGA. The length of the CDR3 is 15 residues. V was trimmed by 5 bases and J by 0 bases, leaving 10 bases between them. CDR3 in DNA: TGTGCCAGCAGCCCCGGGATCTCGAACACCGGGGAGCTGTTTTTT. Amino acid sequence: CASSPGISNTGELFF.

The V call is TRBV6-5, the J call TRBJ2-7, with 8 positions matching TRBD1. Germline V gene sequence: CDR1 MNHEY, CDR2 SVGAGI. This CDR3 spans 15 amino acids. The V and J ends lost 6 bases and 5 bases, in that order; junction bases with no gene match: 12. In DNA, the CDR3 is TGTGCCAGCAGACGAAGTCTTCAGGGGGCCCACGAGCAGTACTTC. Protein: CASRRSLQGAHEQYF.

The CDR3 reads CASSLARLETQYF. The CDR3 nucleotides read TGTGCCAGCAGTTTAGCACGACTGGAGACCCAGTACTTC. The rearrangement joins TRBV27 to TRBJ2-5, with no clear D. The CDR3 runs to 13 residues. CDR1 MNHEY and CDR2 SMNVEV come from the germline V gene (reference sequence). The V end was cut by 2 bases, the J end by 5 bases, with 9 bases between.

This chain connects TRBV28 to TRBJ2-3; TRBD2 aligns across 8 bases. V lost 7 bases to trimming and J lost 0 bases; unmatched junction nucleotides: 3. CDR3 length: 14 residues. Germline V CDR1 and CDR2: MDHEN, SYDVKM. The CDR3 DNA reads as TGTGCCAGCACCTCTAGCGGGAGCACAGATACGCAGTATTTT. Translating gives CASTSSGSTDTQYF.

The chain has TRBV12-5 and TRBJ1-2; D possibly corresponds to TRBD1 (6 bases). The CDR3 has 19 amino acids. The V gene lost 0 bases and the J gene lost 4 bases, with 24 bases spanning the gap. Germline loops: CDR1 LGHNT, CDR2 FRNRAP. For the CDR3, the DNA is TGTGCTAGTGGTTTGGTTTTGGGGGGGCGGTTATGGTATAGCTATGGCTACACCTTC. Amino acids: CASGLVLGGRLWYSYGYTF.

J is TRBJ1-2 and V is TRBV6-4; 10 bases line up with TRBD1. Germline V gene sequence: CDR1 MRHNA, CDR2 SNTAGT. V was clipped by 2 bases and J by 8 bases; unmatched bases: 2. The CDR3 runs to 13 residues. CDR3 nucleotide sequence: TGTGCCAGCAGTGACCGGGACAGGGGCGGCTACACCTTC. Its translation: CASSDRDRGGYTF.